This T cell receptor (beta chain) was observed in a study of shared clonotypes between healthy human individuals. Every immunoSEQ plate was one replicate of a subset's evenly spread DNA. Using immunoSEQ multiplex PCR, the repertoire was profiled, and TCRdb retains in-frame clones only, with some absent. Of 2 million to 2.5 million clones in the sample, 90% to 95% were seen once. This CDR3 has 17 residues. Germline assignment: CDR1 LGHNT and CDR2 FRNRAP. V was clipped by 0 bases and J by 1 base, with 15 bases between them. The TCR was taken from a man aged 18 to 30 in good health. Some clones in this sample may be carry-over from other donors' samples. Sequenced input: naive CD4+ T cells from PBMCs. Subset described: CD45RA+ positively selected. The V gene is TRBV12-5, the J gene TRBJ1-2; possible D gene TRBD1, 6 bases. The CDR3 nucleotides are TGTGCTAGTGGTTTGGTGCTACGCAGGGGAGTTAACTATGGCTACACCTTC. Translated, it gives CASGLVLRRGVNYGYTF.